The source of this T cell receptor (beta chain) is a study of Graves' ophthalmopathy and Graves' hyperthyroidism. Turning to the study itself: Investigators collected peripheral blood at initial diagnosis, before any treatment was given.

Physicians reached a diagnosis by relying on clinical symptoms, serum thyroxine, TRAb, thyroid ultrasound and orbital computed tomography. CDR1 is MNHNY and CDR2 is SVGAGI in the germline V gene (reference sequence). Trimming took 7 bases from V and 8 from J, leaving 17 bases between them. This CDR3 has 13 amino acids. This clonotype was observed many times. Antigen unknown. Broader study findings: The model predicted ophthalmopathy progression with roughly 70% sensitivity and around 72% specificity. Blood also contained most of the expanded thyroid clonotypes above 0.001 frequency.

The TCR beta CDR3 regions underwent amplification from RNA transcripts. The authors performed first-round RT-PCR with HTBI primers and then a second-round multiplex PCR. TCRdb re-derived calls from the multiplex PCR reads in MiXCR, one entry per CDR3 protein. The data contain over 150,000 distinct CDR3 sequences, over 35% of them singletons. The chain combines TRBV6-6 with TRBJ1-2; tentatively, D is TRBD1 (6 bases). This TCR derives from a woman in her forties with Graves' ophthalmopathy. The sample consisted of peripheral blood. CDR3 loop: CASTTGTAGGYTF. The DNA for the CDR3 is TGTGCCAGCACAACAGGGACCGCGGGCGGCTACACCTTC.